This T cell receptor (beta chain) was captured by sequencing in a study of T cells in Graves' hyperthyroidism and ophthalmopathy. Study details: Initial diagnosis, before any treatment, was when peripheral blood was collected. Findings and caveats of the study: Most thyroid-expanded clonotypes above 0.001 were also found in blood.

TCR beta CDR3 sequences were amplified from RNA transcripts. First-round RT-PCR targeting the TCR CDR3 was performed with the HTBI primer set. TCRdb reprocessed the multiplex PCR reads via MiXCR and lists one record per CDR3 protein. The sample carries hundreds of thousands of distinct CDR3 sequences, 15% to 20% recorded once. This CDR3 contains 15 residues. V lost 5 bases, J lost 0 bases, and 4 bases stayed unmatched. Disease duration was under 3 months in the ophthalmopathy patients, who also had a Clinical Activity Score of at least 3 and a NOSPECS grade of at least 4. On this clonotype: Its specificity is unknown.

The sequence derives from a man aged 35 to 55 with Graves' ophthalmopathy. The rearrangement links TRBV12-3 or TRBV12-4 to TRBJ1-3; 7 bases map to TRBD1. Sequencing used blood. The CDR3 DNA follows: TGTGCCAGCAGTGCACAGGGGAGCTCTGGAAACACCATATATTTT. This gives the protein CASSAQGSSGNTIYF.